This TCR beta chain was observed in a study of STAT3 mutations in large granular lymphocyte leukemia. Note on this clone: Its target is unknown.

Profiling relied on immunoSEQ multiplex PCR, and the TCRdb table lists in-frame clones only, not all of them. The top ten clones hold about 29% of a sample with roughly 30,000 clones, roughly 80% of them seen once. Germline trimming cut 0 bases from V and 6 bases from J; bases unmatched to any gene: 10. This CDR3 has 17 amino acids. Germline V gene lookup returns CDR1 LGHNA and CDR2 YSLEER. Study results and caveats: No sample exists from the first appearance of each clone. After therapy, about 35% of the 18 patients switched clonotypes, all new clones STAT3 wild type. At least one immunodominant TCR beta clonotype appeared in every T-cell large granular lymphocyte leukemia patient.

The V gene is TRBV4-3, the J gene TRBJ2-7; 11 positions match TRBD1. This sequence originates from a woman aged 45 to 65 with T-cell large granular lymphocyte leukemia. Some clones in this sample may be carry-over from other donors' samples. The sample consisted of peripheral blood mononuclear cells. The CDR3 is CASSQDFSGQGASEQYF. The DNA of the CDR3 is TGCGCCAGCAGCCAAGACTTCTCCGGACAGGGGGCTAGCGAGCAGTACTTC.